This T cell receptor beta chain came from a study of early T cells in non-severe SARS-CoV-2 infection. For the study at large: The authors sequenced bulk RNA from unsorted whole blood, leaving chains unpaired.

The CDR3 runs 11 residues. The germline gives CDR1 SGHRS, CDR2 YFSETQ. V gave up 5 bases and J gave up 6 bases, with 7 bases separating them. This clonotype was counted many times. Individual cDNA molecules carried attached unique molecular identifiers. From the 5' RACE reads, TCRdb called clonotypes with MiXCR, one entry per CDR3 protein. The sample consists of tens of thousands of distinct CDR3 sequences, around 8% of them appearing once. V gene TRBV5-1 combines with J gene TRBJ2-3; the D call may be TRBD1 or TRBD2 (5 bases each). Sequencing used whole blood. This receptor was obtained from an adult who was a healthcare worker with PCR-confirmed SARS-CoV-2 infection or an uninfected control (not recorded which). In DNA, the CDR3 is TGCGCCAGCAGGTGGGGGGATACGCAGTATTTT. Protein: CASRWGDTQYF.